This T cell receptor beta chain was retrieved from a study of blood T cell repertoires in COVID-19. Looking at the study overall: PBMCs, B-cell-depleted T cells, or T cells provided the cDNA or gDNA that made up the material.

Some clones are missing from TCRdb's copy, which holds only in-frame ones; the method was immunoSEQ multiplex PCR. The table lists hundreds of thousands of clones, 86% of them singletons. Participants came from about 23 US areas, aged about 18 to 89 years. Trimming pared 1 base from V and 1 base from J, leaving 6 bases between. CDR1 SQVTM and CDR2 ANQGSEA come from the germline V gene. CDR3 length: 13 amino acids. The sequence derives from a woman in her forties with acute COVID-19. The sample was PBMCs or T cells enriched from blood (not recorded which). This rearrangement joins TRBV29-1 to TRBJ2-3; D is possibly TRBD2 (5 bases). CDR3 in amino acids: CSVEVSGTDTQYF. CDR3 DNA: TGCAGCGTTGAAGTTAGCGGCACAGATACGCAGTATTTT.